This T cell receptor beta chain was observed in a study of OX40 agonist ivuxolimab in advanced cancers. Only in-frame clones appear in the TCRdb table, and some are missing; sequencing was by immunoSEQ multiplex PCR. The data contain tens of thousands of clones, 65% to 90% of them singletons. Findings and caveats of the study: Both CD4+ and CD8+ T cell populations in blood had undergone clonal expansion by week 6 at 0.1 to 3.0 mg/kg. Compared with others, partial responders at 0.1-3.0 mg/kg displayed clonal expansion among the lowest.

About this clone itself: Antigen unknown.

Germline lookup yields CDR1 SGHAT and CDR2 FQDESV (reference sequence). V trimming: 5 bases; J trimming: 4 bases; junction bases outside the gene matches: 8. This CDR3 is 14 amino acids long. The sequence derives from an adult with an advanced solid tumor such as melanoma, head and neck, liver or kidney cancer. The chain employs TRBV11-1 and TRBJ2-7, with 7 bases matching TRBD2. The starting material was CD4+ or CD8+ T cells sorted from blood, obtained in a trial of the OX40 agonist ivuxolimab. CDR3 region: CASSVRDYRYEQYF. The CDR3 bases are TGTGCCAGCAGCGTAAGGGACTACCGTTACGAGCAGTACTTC.